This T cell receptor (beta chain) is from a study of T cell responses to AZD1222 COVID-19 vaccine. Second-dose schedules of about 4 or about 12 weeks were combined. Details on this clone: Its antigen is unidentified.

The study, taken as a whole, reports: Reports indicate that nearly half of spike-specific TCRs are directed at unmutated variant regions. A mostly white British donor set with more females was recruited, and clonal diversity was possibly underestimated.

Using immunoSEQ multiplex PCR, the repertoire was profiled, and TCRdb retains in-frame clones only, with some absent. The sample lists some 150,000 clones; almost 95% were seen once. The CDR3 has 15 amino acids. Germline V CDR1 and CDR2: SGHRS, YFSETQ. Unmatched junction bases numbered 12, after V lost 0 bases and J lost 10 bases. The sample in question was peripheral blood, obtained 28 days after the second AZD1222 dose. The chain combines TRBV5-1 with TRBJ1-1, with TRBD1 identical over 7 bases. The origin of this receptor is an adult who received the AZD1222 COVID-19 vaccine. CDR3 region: CASSLVMGPGGSAFF. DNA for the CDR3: TGCGCCAGCAGCTTGGTTATGGGGCCAGGGGGTTCAGCTTTCTTT.